This T cell receptor beta chain was identified in a study of tumor and adjacent non-tumor tissue in lung cancer. Study-wide background: The cohort had roughly 11 adenocarcinoma, 2 squamous cell and 1 small cell patients.

The CDR3 consists of 16 residues. Trimming left V 4 bases short and J 1 base short, with 13 bases between. Germline loops: CDR1 SEHNR, CDR2 FQNEAQ (reference sequence). This sample's RNA came from whole unsorted tissue. The library came from three nested PCR rounds adapted from ARM-PCR protocols. TCRdb passed the multiplex PCR reads through MiXCR, listing each CDR3 protein once. This table holds around 70,000 distinct CDR3 sequences, roughly three fifths found once. Findings and caveats of the study: Tumor repertoires had a smaller top 100 clone share than normal lung. Patients with more diverse tumor TCRs had worse survival.

This clonotype was seen a few times. Its specificity is unknown. The clonotype originates from a man aged 45 to 65 with non-small cell lung cancer. The J gene is TRBJ2-2, the V gene TRBV7-9; possible D gene TRBD1, 6 bases. The specimen was lung tumor tissue. CDR3 sequence (DNA): TGTGCCAGCAGCTCCTTCAGGGGAGAGAACACCGGGGAGCTGTTTTTT. Amino acid sequence: CASSSFRGENTGELFF.